This T cell receptor (beta chain) was captured in a study of early T cells in non-severe SARS-CoV-2 infection. Unique molecular identifiers were attached to individual cDNA molecules. TCRdb called the 5' RACE reads again in MiXCR, with one record for every CDR3 protein. The repertoire holds some 28,000 distinct CDR3 sequences, with 9.5% to 10% as singletons. There are many counts of this clonotype. Trimming took off 3 bases at V and 1 base at J, with 11 bases between the two ends. This CDR3 region has 15 residues. Sequencing used whole blood. V usage is TRBV12-3 or TRBV12-4 and J usage is TRBJ2-3; D is perhaps TRBD1 or TRBD2 (6 bases each). The TCR originated in an adult who was a healthcare worker with PCR-confirmed SARS-CoV-2 infection or an uninfected control (not recorded which). The CDR3 sequence is CASSLSGARTDTQYF. The CDR3, as DNA: TGTGCCAGCAGTTTGTCGGGGGCTCGCACAGATACGCAGTATTTT.